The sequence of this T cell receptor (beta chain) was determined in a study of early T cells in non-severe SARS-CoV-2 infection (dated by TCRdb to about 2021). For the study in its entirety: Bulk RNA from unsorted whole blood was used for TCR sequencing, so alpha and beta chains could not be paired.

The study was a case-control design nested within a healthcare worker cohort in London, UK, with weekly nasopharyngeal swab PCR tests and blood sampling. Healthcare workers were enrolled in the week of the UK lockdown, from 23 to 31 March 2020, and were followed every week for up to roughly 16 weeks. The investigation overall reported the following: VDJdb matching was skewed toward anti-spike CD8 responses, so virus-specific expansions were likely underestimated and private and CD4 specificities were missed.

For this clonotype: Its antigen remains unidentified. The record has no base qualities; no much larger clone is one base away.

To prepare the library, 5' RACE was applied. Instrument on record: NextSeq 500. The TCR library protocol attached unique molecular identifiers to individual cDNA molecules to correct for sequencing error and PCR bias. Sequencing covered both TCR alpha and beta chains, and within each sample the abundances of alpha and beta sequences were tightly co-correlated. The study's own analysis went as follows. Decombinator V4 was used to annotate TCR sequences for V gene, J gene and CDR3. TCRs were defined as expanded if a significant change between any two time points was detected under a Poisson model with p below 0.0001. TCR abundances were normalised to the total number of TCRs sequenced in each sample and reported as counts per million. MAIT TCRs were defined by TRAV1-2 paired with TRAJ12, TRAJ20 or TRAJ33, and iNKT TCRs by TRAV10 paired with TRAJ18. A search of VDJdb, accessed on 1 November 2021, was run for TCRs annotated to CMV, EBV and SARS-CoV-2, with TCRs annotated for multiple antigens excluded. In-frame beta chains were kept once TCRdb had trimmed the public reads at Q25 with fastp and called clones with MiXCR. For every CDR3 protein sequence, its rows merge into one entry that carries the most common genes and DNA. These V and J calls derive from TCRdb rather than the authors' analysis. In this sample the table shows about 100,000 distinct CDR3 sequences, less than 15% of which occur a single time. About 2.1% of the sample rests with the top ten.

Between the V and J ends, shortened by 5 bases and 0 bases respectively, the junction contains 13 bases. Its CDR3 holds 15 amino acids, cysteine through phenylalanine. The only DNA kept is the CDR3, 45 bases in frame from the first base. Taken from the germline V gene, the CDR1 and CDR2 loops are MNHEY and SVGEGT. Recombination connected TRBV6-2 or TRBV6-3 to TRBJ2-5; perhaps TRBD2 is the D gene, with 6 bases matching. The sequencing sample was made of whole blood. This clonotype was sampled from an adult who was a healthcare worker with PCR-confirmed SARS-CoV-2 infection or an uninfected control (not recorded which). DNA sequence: TGTGCCAGCAGTCGCCAACGGGGGTACCAAGAGACCCAGTACTTC. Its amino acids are CASSRQRGYQETQYF.